This T cell receptor beta chain was captured by sequencing in a study of read filtering for tumor transcriptome and immune sequencing. For the study at large: Mean patient age was about 66 years, range roughly 45 to 80; approximately 18 male, more than 11 female. Study outcomes and limitations: IR-seq captured clonotypes deeper and more reliably than RNA-seq.

Many counts were recorded for this clonotype. Antigen unknown. The length of the CDR3 is 14 residues. Germline lookup yields CDR1 MGHRA and CDR2 YSYEKL. The germline V and J ends were trimmed by 2 bases and 7 bases, with 11 bases remaining between them. Molecular barcoded adaptors covering alpha/delta and beta/gamma chains were used on approximately 400 ng RNA. TCRdb ran MiXCR on the reads and lists one entry per CDR3 protein. Among around 40,000 distinct CDR3 sequences, around 11% were seen once, and the ten largest hold approximately 30%. Input material: a population of CD138-negative cells sorted from bone marrow. This sequence was found in a donor at least 40 years old with multiple myeloma. This chain uses TRBV4-1 with TRBJ2-2; the D call may be TRBD1 or TRBD2 (5 bases each). The CDR3 region is CASSQPGRFGELFF. DNA for the CDR3: TGCGCCAGCAGCCAACCAGGGAGATTCGGGGAGCTGTTTTTT.